Shown below are 2 T cell receptor beta chains from a single sample sequenced in a study of T-cell memory formation after mild COVID-19 (dated by TCRdb to the early 2020s). Library method: 5' RACE. Sequencing was performed on an Illumina NovaSeq 6000. The raw public data were reprocessed by TCRdb itself: fastp quality trimming at Q25, MiXCR clonotype calling, in-frame beta chains only. Every entry covers one CDR3 protein and lists the most common genes and DNA from its rows. The sample table records 250,000 to 350,000 distinct CDR3 sequences; more than 15% of these occur just once. 22% of the sample is in the top ten clones. Sequencing used PBMCs or a T cell subset sorted from them (not recorded which). Every receptor here comes from a man between 18 and 29 years old who had mild COVID-19 (a few samples of this study predate the infection). The sample titles of this study are shuffled in the database, so cell type and time point are left out; the donor was told from shared clones.

The chain recombines TRBV7-3 with TRBJ2-5, with D possibly being TRBD1 (5 bases). In germline, CDR1 is SGHTA, CDR2 FQGTGA. CDR3 length: 13 residues. Trimming took off 5 bases at V and 5 bases at J, with 12 bases between the two ends. The CDR3 spells CASSRRVQETQYF. CDR3 nucleotide sequence: TGTGCCAGCAGCCGCAGGGTTCAGGAGACCCAGTACTTC.

V and J are TRBV6-2 or TRBV6-3 and TRBJ1-1; no clear D gene. Germline lookup yields CDR1 MNHEY and CDR2 SVGEGT. The ends were cut back, 5 bases at V and 5 bases at J, with 15 bases in the middle. The length of the CDR3 is 14 residues. CDR3 sequence reads: CASSARAGGTEAFF. The CDR3 DNA sequence: TGTGCCAGCAGTGCCCGGGCAGGAGGTACTGAAGCTTTCTTT.